This is a list of T cell receptor beta chains from one sample in a study of graft-versus-host responses after intestinal transplantation. Their cognate antigens are unknown. Some clones are missing from TCRdb's copy, which holds only in-frame ones; the method was immunoSEQ multiplex PCR. Of about 120,000 clones in the sample, approximately 92% were seen once. Specimen: unstimulated CD4+ T cells sorted from spleen or lymph node cells, collected before intestinal transplant. The receptors stem from a human donor who received an intestinal transplant. CDR3s include the opening cysteine and the closing phenylalanine or tryptophan. The D gene is left open where the match is weak. Expanded clones get a size class; other rows say once, few or many, or leave the size out.

d_gene	v_gene	j_gene	abundance	CDR3nt	CDR3aa
.	TRBV6-5	TRBJ1-1	.	TGTGCCAGCAGTTATCTCCAGAGAGCTTTCTTT	CASSYLQRAFF
.	TRBV11-3	TRBJ2-7	.	TGTGCCAGCAGCCGTGGGGGATTCGAGCAGTACTTC	CASSRGGFEQYF
.	TRBV11-1	TRBJ1-2	.	TGTGCCAGCACCGAGAGTAAATCTGGCTACACCTTC	CASTESKSGYTF
TRBD2	TRBV5-1	TRBJ2-7	.	TGCGCCAGCAGCCGGGGACTAGCGGGAGGAGGCCACGAGCAGTACTTC	CASSRGLAGGGHEQYF
.	TRBV28	TRBJ1-4	.	TGTGCCAGCAGTTACCCGGGACGCCTAAATGAAAAACTGTTTTTT	CASSYPGRLNEKLFF
.	TRBV6-1	TRBJ1-2	.	TGTGCCAGCAGTGAAAATCTGTTTAAAAGCTATGGCTACACCTTC	CASSENLFKSYGYTF
.	TRBV5-1	TRBJ1-2	.	TGCGCCAGCAGCGTATCACAGGGTGGCTACACCTTC	CASSVSQGGYTF
.	TRBV18	TRBJ2-5	.	TGTGCCAGCTCACCCCTGACAACGTACCAAGAGACCCAGTACTTC	CASSPLTTYQETQYF
TRBD1	TRBV18	TRBJ2-7	.	TGTGCCAGCTCACCGACAGGGTTTTACGAGCAGTACTTC	CASSPTGFYEQYF
TRBD1	TRBV11-2	TRBJ1-2	.	TGTGCCAGCAGTCATACCCCAGGGGGTGGCTACACCTTC	CASSHTPGGGYTF
.	TRBV5-5	TRBJ1-3	.	TGTGCCAGCAGCTTGGGTCCGACTGGAAACACCATATATTTT	CASSLGPTGNTIYF
.	TRBV2	TRBJ1-1	once	TGTGCCAGCAGTGGTCGCCCCGGCACTGAAGCTTTCTTT	CASSGRPGTEAFF
TRBD1	TRBV28	TRBJ2-7	once	TGTGCCAGCAGTGCCACCCCCCGGACAGGGGGCCGACACGAGCAGTACTTC	CASSATPRTGGRHEQYF
.	TRBV21-1	TRBJ1-4	.	TGTGCCAGCAGTCATATGACAGGCGCTAACTTTGCAACTAATGAAAAACTGTTTTTT	CASSHMTGANFATNEKLFF
TRBD2	TRBV7-9	TRBJ2-1	.	TGTGCCAGCAGCCCAGTCGCGGCGGGAGGGTACAATGAGCAGTTCTTC	CASSPVAAGGYNEQFF
.	TRBV13	TRBJ2-2	.	TGTGCCAGCACCAATCCCCGCGGAGGGATGAACACCGGGGAGCTGTTTTTT	CASTNPRGGMNTGELFF
.	TRBV7-6	TRBJ2-7	.	TGTGCCAGCAGCCCGTGGGGTGGGAACCACGAGCAGTACTTC	CASSPWGGNHEQYF
.	TRBV7-9	TRBJ1-4	.	TGTGCCAGCAGTCTACAGGGAACTAATGAAAAACTGTTTTTT	CASSLQGTNEKLFF
.	TRBV11-2	TRBJ2-7	once	TGTGCCAGCAGCTTAGAGCCGGACAGCTTCCACGAGCAGTACTTC	CASSLEPDSFHEQYF
.	TRBV7-9	TRBJ2-7	.	TGTGCCAGCAGCTTATCCGGGTACGAGCAGTACTTC	CASSLSGYEQYF
.	TRBV5-1	TRBJ1-4	.	TGCGCCAGCAGCTTGGCAGCAACTAATGAAAAACTGTTTTTT	CASSLAATNEKLFF
.	TRBV2	TRBJ2-1	.	TGTGCCAGCAGTCTAGCGAGGGAGCAGTTCTTC	CASSLAREQFF
.	TRBV10-3	TRBJ2-7	.	TGTGCCATTTCGACAGACACCTACGAGCAGTACTTC	CAISTDTYEQYF
.	TRBV11-2	TRBJ2-7	once	TGTGCCAGCAGCTACGGACAGACCTACGAGCAGTACTTC	CASSYGQTYEQYF
.	TRBV11-3	TRBJ2-3	.	TGTGCCAGCAGCTTCGGGGCCCCAGATACGCAGTATTTT	CASSFGAPDTQYF
TRBD1	TRBV6-5	TRBJ1-1	.	TGTGCCAGCAGTAGCCTACAGGGGACTGAAGCTTTCTTT	CASSSLQGTEAFF
.	TRBV1	TRBJ2-5	.	TGCACCAGCAGCCAAGGACAGGGGCAAGAGACCCAGTACTTC	CTSSQGQGQETQYF
TRBD1	TRBV19	TRBJ2-1	.	TGTGCCAGTAGTTCAACCGGGACAGGGATAAATGAGCAGTTCTTC	CASSSTGTGINEQFF
.	TRBV27	TRBJ2-1	.	TGTGCCAGTACCCCGGGGGCGGCGGCGTACAATGAGCAGTTCTTC	CASTPGAAAYNEQFF
TRBD1	TRBV30	TRBJ2-7	.	TGTGCCTGGACGGGACAGGGCCGTCCCTACGAGCAGTACTTC	CAWTGQGRPYEQYF
.	TRBV6-1	TRBJ1-1	.	TGTGCCAGCAGTGAATCTAGGAGGGCCGAAGCTTTCTTT	CASSESRRAEAFF
TRBD1	TRBV28	TRBJ2-6	.	TGTGCCAGCAGTCCCGCATCGGGACAGGGGGCCAACGTCCTGACTTTC	CASSPASGQGANVLTF